This TCR beta chain originates from a study of T cell repertoires in cytomegalovirus infection. On the study more broadly: Through public TCR beta signatures, both CMV infection and matching HLA type were indicated.

Each CDR3 protein gets one entry after TCRdb re-called the reads with MiXCR. Of over 200,000 distinct CDR3 sequences listed, approximately 15% are singletons. The CDR3 has 13 amino acids. Looked up from germline, CDR1 is SQVTM and CDR2 is ANQGSEA. Trimming cost V 6 bases and J 3 bases, with 12 bases left between them. The chain has TRBV29-1 and TRBJ1-5; maybe TRBD1 (5 bases). This clonotype originated in a human donor in good health (CMV status not recorded). Some clones in this sample may be carry-over from other donors' samples. Source material: PBMCs. The CDR3 nucleotides are TGCAGCGTGTCGGACACATACAATCAGCCCCAGCATTTT. This codes for CSVSDTYNQPQHF.